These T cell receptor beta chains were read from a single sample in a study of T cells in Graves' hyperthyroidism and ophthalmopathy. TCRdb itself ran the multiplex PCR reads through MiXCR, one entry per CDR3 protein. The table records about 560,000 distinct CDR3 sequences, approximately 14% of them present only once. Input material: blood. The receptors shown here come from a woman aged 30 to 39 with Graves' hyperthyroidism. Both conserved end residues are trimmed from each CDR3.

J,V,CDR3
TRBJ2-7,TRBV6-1,ASREDRGGYEQY
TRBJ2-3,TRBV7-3,ASGTSGNTDTQY
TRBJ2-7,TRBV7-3,ASSRGPRAPYEQY
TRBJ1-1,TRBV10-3,AISAVQGAVNTEAF
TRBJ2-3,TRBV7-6,ASSVIQAGYGTDTQY
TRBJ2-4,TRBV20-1,SAQDRNWIQY
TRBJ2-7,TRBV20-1,SARERGLRPSYEQY
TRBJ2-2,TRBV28,ASSAPGQGVGELF
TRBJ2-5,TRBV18,ASSPNRGKETQY
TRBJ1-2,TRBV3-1,ASSRFTGGDGYT
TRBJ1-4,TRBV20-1,SAIVVNEKLF
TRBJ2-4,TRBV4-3,ASSPERAGNIQY
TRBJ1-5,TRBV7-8,ASLGRRSSNQPQH
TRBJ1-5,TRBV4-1,ASSQGHDSNQPQH
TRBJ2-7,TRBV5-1,ASSLGAGGISYEQY
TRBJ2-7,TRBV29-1,SAKSGTPNYEQY
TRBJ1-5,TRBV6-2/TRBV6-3,ASMVDSNQPQH
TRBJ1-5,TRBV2,ASSVYSSPTSNQPQH
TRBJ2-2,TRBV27,ASSYHSGSFPGELF
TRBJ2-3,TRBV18,ASSPEDTQY